Each of the 15 T cell receptor beta chains below was sequenced from the same sample in a study of T-cell reconstitution after alpha-beta-depleted transplantation in children. As it was prepared, the TCRbeta library received unique molecular identifiers. MiXCR was run by TCRdb on the PCR reads, yielding one entry per CDR3 protein. The top ten clones hold more than 5.5% of a sample with under 250,000 distinct CDR3 sequences, approximately 6.9% of them seen once. The sample consisted of PBMCs, taken before TCRalphabeta/CD19-depleted stem cell transplant. These receptors were taken from a boy between 2 and 10 years old with acute lymphoblastic leukemia, due to receive a stem cell transplant.

This clonotype was recorded at least ten times. The chain employs TRBV28 and TRBJ1-3; D is ambiguous. With 4 bases removed from V and 0 bases from J, the gap between germline ends came to 16 bases. Germline V CDR1 and CDR2: MDHEN, SYDVKM. The CDR3 totals 17 residues. The CDR3 nucleotides are TGTGCCAGCAGTTCACCCCAGGACGGCTCCTCTGGAAACACCATATATTTT. It specifies CASSSPQDGSSGNTIYF.

This clonotype came up many times. This chain links TRBV29-1 with TRBJ1-2, with 7 bases lining up with TRBD1. The CDR3 sequence is 14 residues long. V lost 8 bases and J lost 5; bases outside the gene matches: 14. Germline lookup yields CDR1 SQVTM and CDR2 ANQGSEA. The CDR3: CSLVWAGGRYGYTF. Here the CDR3 DNA reads TGCAGCCTCGTCTGGGCAGGGGGGAGGTATGGCTACACCTTC.

The sample holds many counts of this clonotype. This chain links TRBV10-3 with TRBJ2-2; TRBD1 is a possible D gene (6 bases). Germline V CDR1 and CDR2: ENHRY, SYGVKD. The CDR3 runs to 17 residues. V lost 3 bases, J lost 0 bases, and 14 bases lay in between. The CDR3 sequence is CAISDGFQGSNTGELFF. CDR3 nucleotide sequence: TGTGCCATCAGTGATGGGTTCCAGGGGTCGAACACCGGGGAGCTGTTTTTT.

The chain employs TRBV3-1 and TRBJ2-7, with 9 nucleotides matching TRBD1. The V gene end was trimmed by 3 bases and the J gene end by 3 bases; junction bases not matched to a gene: 12. The CDR3 contains 17 residues. CDR1 and CDR2 (germline): LGHDT, YNNKEL (reference sequence). In nucleotides, the CDR3 is TGTGCCAGCAGCCAGGATGGGACAGGGCGGAGGGGCTACGAGCAGTACTTC. Encoded protein: CASSQDGTGRRGYEQYF.

This clonotype came up many times. The rearrangement joins TRBV6-6 to TRBJ2-1; D not resolved. In germline, CDR1 is MNHNY, CDR2 SVGAGI (reference sequence). Trimming pared 2 bases from V and 6 bases from J, leaving 8 bases between. The CDR3 loop spans 13 amino acids. This CDR3 is CASSYVSFNEQFF. The CDR3 DNA is TGTGCCAGCAGTTACGTCAGTTTCAATGAGCAGTTCTTC.

The gene calls are TRBV12-3 or TRBV12-4 and TRBJ2-1; no clear D. This CDR3 region has 14 residues. V was pared by 5 bases and J by 0 bases, with 8 bases between. DNA of the CDR3: TGTGCCAGCAGTCCCTGGGTCTCCTACAATGAGCAGTTCTTC. Encoded protein: CASSPWVSYNEQFF.

The chain couples TRBV28 to TRBJ1-2; no definite D call. The germline gives CDR1 MDHEN, CDR2 SYDVKM. V was clipped by 2 bases and J by 6 bases, with 13 bases between them. The CDR3 is 14 residues long. The CDR3 coding sequence is TGTGCCAGCAGTTTACTGGGCAGAGAGAATGGCTACACCTTC. Translation gives CASSLLGRENGYTF.

This clonotype was seen ten or more times. V and J are TRBV10-2 and TRBJ2-7; D tentatively fits TRBD1 or TRBD2 (5 bases each). The V end lost 2 bases, the J end lost 3 bases, and 14 bases lay between the germline ends. This CDR3 is 15 amino acids long. Germline-derived CDR1 and CDR2 are WSHSY and SAAADI. CDR3: CASSERGGLFYEQYF. CDR3 DNA sequence: TGCGCCAGCAGTGAGCGGGGCGGTCTTTTCTACGAGCAGTACTTC.

This clonotype has just a few counts. The chain carries TRBV7-2 and TRBJ2-7; D is unclear. The CDR3 length is 15 residues. V lost 5 bases, J lost 6 bases, and 20 bases lay in between. Germline CDR1 SGHTA, CDR2 FQGNSA. CDR3 loop: CASSPWTQDIGEQYF. Written as DNA, the CDR3 is TGTGCCAGCAGCCCCTGGACCCAGGATATTGGCGAGCAGTACTTC.

In this sample, this clonotype turned up many times. The chain links TRBV5-1 to TRBJ2-2; D ambiguous. The germline V gene has CDR1 SGHRS and CDR2 YFSETQ. CDR3 length equals 13 residues. V shed 5 bases and J shed 4 bases, with 9 bases lying between them. CDR3 in DNA: TGCGCCAGCAGACCAGGATCCACCGGGGAGCTGTTTTTT. The encoded protein is CASRPGSTGELFF.

This clonotype was counted a few times. V and J are TRBV28 and TRBJ2-6; 8 bases align to TRBD1. V shed 6 bases, J shed 1 base, and the junction held 11 bases outside the gene matches. Per the germline V gene, CDR1 is MDHEN and CDR2 is SYDVKM. The CDR3 extends over 18 amino acids. In DNA form, the CDR3 reads TGTGCCAGCAGCCCACCGGGACAGGTATGGTCTGGGGCCAACGTCCTGACTTTC. Translation gives CASSPPGQVWSGANVLTF.

This clonotype was counted between two and nine times. V usage is TRBV20-1 and J usage is TRBJ2-5, with D perhaps matching TRBD1 (6 bases). The CDR3 covers 13 residues. Trimming removed 3 bases at V and 5 bases at J, with 13 bases between. The germline V gene encodes CDR1 DFQATT and CDR2 SNEGSKA (reference sequence). The CDR3, as DNA: TGCAGTGCTAGGGTACAGGGCCCCGAGACCCAGTACTTC. Translating it yields CSARVQGPETQYF.

This clonotype was seen at least ten times. The DNA for the CDR3 is TGTGCCAGCAGTCTGGGGGGGGTCGAGCAGTACTTC. It is translated as CASSLGGVEQYF. The rearrangement joins TRBV12-3 or TRBV12-4 to TRBJ2-7, with 7 bases matching TRBD2. This CDR3 spans 12 amino acids. The J segment lost 6 bases and the V segment lost 5 bases, leaving 4 bases of the junction unmatched.

This clonotype was counted between two and nine times. The CDR3 sequence is CASSPTESGEQYF. The DNA of the CDR3 is TGTGCCAGCAGCCCTACTGAGAGTGGGGAGCAGTACTTC. This sequence joins TRBV7-8 and TRBJ2-7, with D unclear. Germline V gene data show CDR1 as SGHVS and CDR2 as FQNEAQ. CDR3 length: 13 residues. V lost 5 bases to trimming and J lost 7 bases, with 15 bases between them. The variable domain in full, with the rest retrieved from reference TRBV7-8 and TRBJ2-7, is GAGVSQSPRYKVAKRGQDVALRCDPISGHVSLFWYQQALGQGPEFLTYFQNEAQLDKSGLPSDRFFAERPEGSVSTLKIQRTQQEDSAVYLCASSPTESGEQYFGPGTRLTVT.

This clonotype was seen repeatedly, ten times or more. The chain joins TRBV27 to TRBJ2-1; D ambiguous. The V gene lost 5 bases and the J gene lost 1 base, with 3 bases spanning the gap. The CDR3 is made up of 12 amino acids. From germline, CDR1 is MNHEY and CDR2 SMNVEV (reference sequence). For the CDR3, the DNA is TGTGCCAGCAGTCCTTCCTACAATGAGCAGTTCTTC. Translation: CASSPSYNEQFF.